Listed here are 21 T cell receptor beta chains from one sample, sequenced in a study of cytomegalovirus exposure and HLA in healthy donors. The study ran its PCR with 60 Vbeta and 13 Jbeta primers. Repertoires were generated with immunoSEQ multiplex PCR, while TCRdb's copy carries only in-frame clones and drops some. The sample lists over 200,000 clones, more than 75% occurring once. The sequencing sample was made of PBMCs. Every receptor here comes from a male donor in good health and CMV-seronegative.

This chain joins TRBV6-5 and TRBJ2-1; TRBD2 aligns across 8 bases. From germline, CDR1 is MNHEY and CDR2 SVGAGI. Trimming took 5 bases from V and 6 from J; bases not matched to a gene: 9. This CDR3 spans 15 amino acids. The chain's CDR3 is CASSATGLAPNEQFF. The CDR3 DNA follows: TGTGCCAGCAGTGCTACTGGACTAGCCCCCAATGAGCAGTTCTTC.

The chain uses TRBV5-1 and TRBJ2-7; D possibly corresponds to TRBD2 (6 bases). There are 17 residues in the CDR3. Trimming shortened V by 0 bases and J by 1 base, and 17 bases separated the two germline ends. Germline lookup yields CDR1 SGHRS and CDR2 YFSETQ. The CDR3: CASSLALGGTPSYEQYF. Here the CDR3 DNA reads TGCGCCAGCAGCTTGGCCCTAGGCGGGACGCCTTCCTACGAGCAGTACTTC.

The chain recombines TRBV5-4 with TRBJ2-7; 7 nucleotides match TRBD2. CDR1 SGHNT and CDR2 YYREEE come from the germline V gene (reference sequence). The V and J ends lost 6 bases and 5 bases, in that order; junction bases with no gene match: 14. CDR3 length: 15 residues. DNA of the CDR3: TGTGCCAGCACTCCCCGTGCGGGAGCTAAGGACGAGCAGTACTTC. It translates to CASTPRAGAKDEQYF.

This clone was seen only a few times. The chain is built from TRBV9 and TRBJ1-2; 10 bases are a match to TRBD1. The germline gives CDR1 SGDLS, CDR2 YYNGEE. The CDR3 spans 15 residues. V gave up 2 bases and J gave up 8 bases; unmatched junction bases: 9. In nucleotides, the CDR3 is TGTGCCAGCAGCGTGTCCGGGACAGGGGAGGAAGGCTACACCTTC. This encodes CASSVSGTGEEGYTF.

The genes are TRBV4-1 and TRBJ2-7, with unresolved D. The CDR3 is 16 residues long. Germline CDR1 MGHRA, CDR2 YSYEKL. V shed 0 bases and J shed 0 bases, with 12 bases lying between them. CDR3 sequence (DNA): TGCGCCAGCAGCCAAGAATGGGCAGGTAGCTCCTACGAGCAGTACTTC. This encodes CASSQEWAGSSYEQYF.

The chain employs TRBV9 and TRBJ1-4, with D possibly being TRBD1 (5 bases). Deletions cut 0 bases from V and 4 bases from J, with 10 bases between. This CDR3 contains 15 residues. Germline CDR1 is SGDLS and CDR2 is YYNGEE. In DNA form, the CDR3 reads TGTGCCAGCAGCGTAGAGGGGATGAGTAATGAAAAACTGTTTTTT. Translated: CASSVEGMSNEKLFF.

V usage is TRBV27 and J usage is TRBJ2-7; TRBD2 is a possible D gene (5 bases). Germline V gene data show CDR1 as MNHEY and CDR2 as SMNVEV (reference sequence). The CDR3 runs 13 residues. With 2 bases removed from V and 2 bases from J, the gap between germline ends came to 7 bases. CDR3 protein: CASSLARAYEQYF. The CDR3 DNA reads TGTGCCAGCAGTTTAGCGAGGGCCTACGAGCAGTACTTC.

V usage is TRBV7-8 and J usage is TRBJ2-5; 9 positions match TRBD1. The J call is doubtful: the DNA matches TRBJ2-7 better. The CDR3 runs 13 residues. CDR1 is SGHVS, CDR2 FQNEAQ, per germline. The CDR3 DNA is TGTGCCAGCAGCGCGGACAGGGGCTACGAGCAGTACTTC. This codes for CASSADRGYEQYF.

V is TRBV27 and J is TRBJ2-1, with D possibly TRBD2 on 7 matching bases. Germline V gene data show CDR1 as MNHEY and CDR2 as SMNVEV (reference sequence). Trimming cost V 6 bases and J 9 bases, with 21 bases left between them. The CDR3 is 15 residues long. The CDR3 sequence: CASRLGGLYFAEQFF. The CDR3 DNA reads TGTGCCAGCAGGTTGGGGGGGCTTTATTTCGCTGAGCAGTTCTTC.

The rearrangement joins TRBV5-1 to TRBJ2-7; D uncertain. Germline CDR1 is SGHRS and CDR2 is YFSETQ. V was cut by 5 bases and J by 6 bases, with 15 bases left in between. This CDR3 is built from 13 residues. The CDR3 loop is CASRAPPSGEQYF. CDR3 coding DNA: TGCGCCAGCAGGGCACCTCCGTCAGGCGAGCAGTACTTC.

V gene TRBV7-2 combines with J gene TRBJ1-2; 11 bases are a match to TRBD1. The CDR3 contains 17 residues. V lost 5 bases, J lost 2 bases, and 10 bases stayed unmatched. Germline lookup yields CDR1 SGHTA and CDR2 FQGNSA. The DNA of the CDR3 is TGTGCCAGCAGCCCAGCAGGGCGGACAGGGGGCAACTATGGCTACACCTTC. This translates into CASSPAGRTGGNYGYTF.

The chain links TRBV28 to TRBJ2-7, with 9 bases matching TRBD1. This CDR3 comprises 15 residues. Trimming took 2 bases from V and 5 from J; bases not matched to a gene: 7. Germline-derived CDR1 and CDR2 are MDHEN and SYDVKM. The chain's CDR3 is CASSLTGGGVDEQYF. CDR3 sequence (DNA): TGTGCCAGCAGTTTAACAGGGGGCGGGGTTGACGAGCAGTACTTC.

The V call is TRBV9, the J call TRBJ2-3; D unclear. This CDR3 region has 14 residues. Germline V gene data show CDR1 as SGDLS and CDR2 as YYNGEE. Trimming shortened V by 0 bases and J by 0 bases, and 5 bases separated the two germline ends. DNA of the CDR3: TGTGCCAGCAGCGTAGCTCCTAGCACAGATACGCAGTATTTT. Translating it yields CASSVAPSTDTQYF.

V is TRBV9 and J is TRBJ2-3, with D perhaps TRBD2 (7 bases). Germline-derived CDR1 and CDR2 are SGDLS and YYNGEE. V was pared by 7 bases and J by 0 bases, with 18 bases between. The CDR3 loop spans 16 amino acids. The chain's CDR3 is CASPPGRGTSTDTQYF. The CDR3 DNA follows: TGTGCCAGCCCCCCGGGGAGGGGGACTAGCACAGATACGCAGTATTTT.

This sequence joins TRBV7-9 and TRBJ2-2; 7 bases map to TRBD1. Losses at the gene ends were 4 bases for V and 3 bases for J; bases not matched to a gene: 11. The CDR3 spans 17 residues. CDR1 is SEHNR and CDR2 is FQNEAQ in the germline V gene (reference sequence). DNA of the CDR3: TGTGCCAGCAGCTACAAGCAAGGACAGGCCTACACCGGGGAGCTGTTTTTT. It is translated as CASSYKQGQAYTGELFF.

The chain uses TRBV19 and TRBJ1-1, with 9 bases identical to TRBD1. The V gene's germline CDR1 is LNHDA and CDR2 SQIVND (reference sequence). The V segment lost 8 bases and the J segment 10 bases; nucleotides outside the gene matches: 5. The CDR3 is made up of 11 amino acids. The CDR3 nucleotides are TGTGCCAGTTGGGACAGGGTGGGAGCTTTCTTT. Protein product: CASWDRVGAFF.

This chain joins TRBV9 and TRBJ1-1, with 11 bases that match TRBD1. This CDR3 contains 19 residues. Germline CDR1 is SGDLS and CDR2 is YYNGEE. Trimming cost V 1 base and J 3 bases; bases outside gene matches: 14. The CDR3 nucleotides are TGTGCCAGCAGCGTAAATCCATCAGGGACAGGGGGTCAGGACACTGAAGCTTTCTTT. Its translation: CASSVNPSGTGGQDTEAFF.

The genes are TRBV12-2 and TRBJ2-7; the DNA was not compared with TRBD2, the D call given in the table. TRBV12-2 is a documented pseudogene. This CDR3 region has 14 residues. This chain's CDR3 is CASALGLAPYEQYF. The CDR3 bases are TGTGCAAGTGCTCTGGGACTAGCACCCTACGAGCAGTACTTC.

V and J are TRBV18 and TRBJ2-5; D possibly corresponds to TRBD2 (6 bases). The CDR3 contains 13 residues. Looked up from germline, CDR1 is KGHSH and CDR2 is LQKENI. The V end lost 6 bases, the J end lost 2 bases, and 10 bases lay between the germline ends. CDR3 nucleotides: TGTGCCAGCTCTCAGGGACTTCAAGAGACCCAGTACTTC. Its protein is CASSQGLQETQYF.

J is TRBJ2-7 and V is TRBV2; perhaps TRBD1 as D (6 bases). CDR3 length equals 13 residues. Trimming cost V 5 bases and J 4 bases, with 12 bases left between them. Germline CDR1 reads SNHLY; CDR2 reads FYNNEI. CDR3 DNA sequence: TGTGCCAGCAGTATCCCAGGGGCATACGAGCAGTACTTC. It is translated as CASSIPGAYEQYF.

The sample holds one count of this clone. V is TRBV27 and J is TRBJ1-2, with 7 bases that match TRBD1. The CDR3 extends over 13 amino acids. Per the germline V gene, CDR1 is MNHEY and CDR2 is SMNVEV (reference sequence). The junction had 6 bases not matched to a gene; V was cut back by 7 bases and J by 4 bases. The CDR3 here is CASTWTGTYGYTF. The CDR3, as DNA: TGTGCCAGCACGTGGACAGGCACCTATGGCTACACCTTC.